Sequencing of this T cell receptor beta chain was carried out in a study of CD8 T cells in ankylosing spondylitis. Overall study findings and caveats: The study looked at matched synovial fluid samples from ankylosing spondylitis patients. Disease-linked clones were reported to be significantly enriched there. Researchers report that disease-linked clones proved CD8+ and relatively rare in peripheral blood. One TCR beta motif, made up of roughly 8 highly homologous variants, appeared characteristic of ankylosing spondylitis blood.

Libraries for TCR beta were made by quantitative 5'-RACE with molecular barcodes. TCRdb processed the 5' RACE reads anew with MiXCR; each CDR3 protein has one entry. This repertoire shows a few hundred thousand distinct CDR3 sequences, more than 9.5% found once; its top ten account for around 6.8%. V was clipped by 6 bases and J by 4 bases, with 18 bases between them. Per the germline V gene, CDR1 is DFQATT and CDR2 is SNEGSKA (reference sequence). The CDR3 is made up of 14 amino acids. Concerning this clonotype itself: Its antigen is as yet unknown.

Material for sequencing was blood, either unsorted or a sorted T cell fraction (not recorded which). This clonotype was obtained from a male donor with ankylosing spondylitis. V is TRBV20-1 and J is TRBJ1-2, with D perhaps TRBD1 (5 bases). The chain's CDR3 is CSARTSSGSYGYTF. The CDR3 nucleotides are TGCAGTGCAAGGACATCTTCCGGCTCCTATGGCTACACCTTC.